The subject of this entry is one T cell receptor (beta chain). This entry comes from a study of T cell changes during pregnancy in multiple sclerosis. With V trimmed by 3 bases and J by 15 bases, 16 bases remained unmatched. Germline V gene data show CDR1 as SGHTA and CDR2 as FQGTGA. The CDR3 loop spans 15 amino acids. Libraries were prepared by immunoSEQ multiplex PCR; TCRdb keeps only in-frame clonotypes and omits some of them. This sample carries under 50,000 clones, 92% of them seen once, and the ten largest clones take approximately 0.81%. This material consisted of CD4+ T cells from peripheral blood mononuclear cells, taken in the third trimester of pregnancy. The sequence derives from a female donor with multiple sclerosis, enrolled in a pregnancy study. This chain connects TRBV7-3 to TRBJ2-1; 8 nucleotides match TRBD2. The CDR3 sequence is CASSFLGGSGNSLFF. For the CDR3, the DNA is TGTGCCAGCAGCTTCCTAGGGGGTAGCGGGAACTCTCTGTTCTTC.